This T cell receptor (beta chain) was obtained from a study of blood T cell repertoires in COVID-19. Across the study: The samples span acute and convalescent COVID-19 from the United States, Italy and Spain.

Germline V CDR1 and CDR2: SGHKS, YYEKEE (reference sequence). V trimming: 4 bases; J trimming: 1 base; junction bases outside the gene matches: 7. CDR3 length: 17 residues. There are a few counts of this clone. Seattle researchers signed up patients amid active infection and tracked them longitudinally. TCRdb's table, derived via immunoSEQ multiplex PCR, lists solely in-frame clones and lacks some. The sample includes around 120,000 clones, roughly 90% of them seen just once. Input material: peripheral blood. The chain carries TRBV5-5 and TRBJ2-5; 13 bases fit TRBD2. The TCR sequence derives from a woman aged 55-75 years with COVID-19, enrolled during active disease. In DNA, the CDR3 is TGTGCCAGCAGCCCGAGGACTAGCGGGGGCGTCCAAGAGACCCAGTACTTC. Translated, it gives CASSPRTSGGVQETQYF.